The 2 T cell receptor beta chains below all came from one sample that was sequenced in a study of cytotoxic CD8 clonotypes in ibrutinib-treated CLL. Profiled with immunoSEQ multiplex PCR; TCRdb holds only in-frame clones, not every one. The sample holds under 200,000 clones, more than 65% seen once. The source material was PBMCs, sampled after 12 months of ibrutinib treatment. The receptor source for this set is a human donor with chronic lymphocytic leukemia.

The chain couples TRBV7-3 to TRBJ1-3; D is perhaps TRBD1 (5 bases). The V gene lost 1 base and the J gene lost 4 bases, with 8 bases spanning the gap. This CDR3 spans 14 amino acids. The V gene's germline CDR1 is SGHTA and CDR2 FQGTGA. The CDR3 DNA is TGTGCCAGCAGCTTAAGTCAGGGAGGAAACACCATATATTTT. This gives the protein CASSLSQGGNTIYF.

This clone has more than one count but fewer than ten. The genes are TRBV18 and TRBJ2-3, with D unclear. Germline values: CDR1 KGHSH, CDR2 LQKENI. The V gene lost 0 bases and the J gene lost 1 base, with 2 bases spanning the gap. The CDR3 is 13 amino acids. Here the CDR3 reads CASSPPGTDTQYF. The CDR3 coding sequence is TGTGCCAGCTCACCACCAGGCACAGATACGCAGTATTTT.